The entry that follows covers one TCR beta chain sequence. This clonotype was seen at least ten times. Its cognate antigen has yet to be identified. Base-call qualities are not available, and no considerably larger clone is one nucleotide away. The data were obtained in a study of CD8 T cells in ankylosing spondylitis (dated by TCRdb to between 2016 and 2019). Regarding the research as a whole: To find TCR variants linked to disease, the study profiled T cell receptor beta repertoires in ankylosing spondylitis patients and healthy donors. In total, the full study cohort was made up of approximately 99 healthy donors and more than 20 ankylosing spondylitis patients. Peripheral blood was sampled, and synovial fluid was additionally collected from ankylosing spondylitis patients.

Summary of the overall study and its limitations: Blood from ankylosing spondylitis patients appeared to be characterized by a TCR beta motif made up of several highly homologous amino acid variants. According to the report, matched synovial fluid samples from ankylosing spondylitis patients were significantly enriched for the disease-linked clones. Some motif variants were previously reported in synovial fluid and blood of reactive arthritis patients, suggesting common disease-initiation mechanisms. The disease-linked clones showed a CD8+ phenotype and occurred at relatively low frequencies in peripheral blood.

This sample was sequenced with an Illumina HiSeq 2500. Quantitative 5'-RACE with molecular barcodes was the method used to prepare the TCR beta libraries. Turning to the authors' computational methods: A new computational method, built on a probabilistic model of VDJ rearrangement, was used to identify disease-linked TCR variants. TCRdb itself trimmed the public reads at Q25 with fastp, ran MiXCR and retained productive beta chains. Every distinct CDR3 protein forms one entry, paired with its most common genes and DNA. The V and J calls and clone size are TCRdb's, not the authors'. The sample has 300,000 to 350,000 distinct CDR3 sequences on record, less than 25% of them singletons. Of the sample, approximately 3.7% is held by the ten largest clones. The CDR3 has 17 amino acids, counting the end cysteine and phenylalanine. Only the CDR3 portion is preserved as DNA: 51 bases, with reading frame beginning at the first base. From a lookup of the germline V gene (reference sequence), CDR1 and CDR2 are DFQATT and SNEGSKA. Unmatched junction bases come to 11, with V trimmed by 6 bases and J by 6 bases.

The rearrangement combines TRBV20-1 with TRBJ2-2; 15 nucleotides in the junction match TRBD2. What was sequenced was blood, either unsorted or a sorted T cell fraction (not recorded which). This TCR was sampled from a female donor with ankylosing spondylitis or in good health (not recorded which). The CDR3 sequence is CSAPQGLAGGRAGELFF. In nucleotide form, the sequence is TGCAGTGCCCCCCAGGGACTAGCGGGAGGCCGGGCCGGGGAGCTGTTTTTT.